The 7 T cell receptor beta chains below all came from one sample that was sequenced in a study of cytomegalovirus exposure and HLA in healthy donors. PCR used 60 Vbeta primers and 13 Jbeta primers. Data came from immunoSEQ multiplex PCR; TCRdb stores just in-frame clones and leaves some out. The data show fewer than 200,000 clones, with 70% to 80% seen just once and about a tenth held by the top ten. Sequencing used PBMCs. All receptors derive from a man aged 18-30 years in good health and CMV-seropositive.

The chain uses TRBV7-9 and TRBJ2-7; 10 bases fit TRBD2. Germline CDR1 and CDR2: SEHNR and FQNEAQ (reference sequence). The CDR3 spans 15 residues. J gave up 1 base and V 5 bases, and 5 bases lay outside the gene matches. The CDR3 DNA follows: TGTGCCAGCAGCCCAGGACTAGCGGTATCCTACGAGCAGTACTTC. Translation: CASSPGLAVSYEQYF.

The rearrangement joins TRBV14 to TRBJ2-2; possible D gene TRBD2, 6 bases. The ends were cut back, 1 base at V and 0 bases at J, with 9 bases in the middle. CDR3 size: 16 residues. Germline V gives CDR1 SGHDN, CDR2 FVKESK. The chain's CDR3 is CASSQVPGANTGELFF. For the CDR3, the DNA is TGTGCCAGCAGCCAAGTGCCGGGGGCGAACACCGGGGAGCTGTTTTTT.

The chain joins TRBV7-2 to TRBJ2-4; D might be TRBD2 (5 bases). The germline V gene encodes CDR1 SGHTA and CDR2 FQGNSA. The CDR3 is made up of 16 amino acids. Trimming shortened V by 5 bases and J by 3 bases, and 17 bases separated the two germline ends. The CDR3 loop is CASSAELGKHKNIQYF. In DNA, the CDR3 is TGTGCCAGCAGCGCAGAACTCGGGAAGCACAAAAACATTCAGTACTTC.

This clone was detected a few times. The chain recombines TRBV7-9 with TRBJ2-7; a possible D gene is TRBD2 (6 bases). Germline CDR1 reads SEHNR; CDR2 reads FQNEAQ (reference sequence). The germline V and J ends were trimmed by 5 bases and 2 bases, with 13 bases remaining between them. CDR3 length: 14 amino acids. For the CDR3, the DNA is TGTGCCAGCAGCGGAGGGCCTTACCCCTACGAGCAGTACTTC. Translated: CASSGGPYPYEQYF.

The rearrangement links TRBV4-3 to TRBJ2-1, with 7 bases fitting TRBD2. Germline CDR1 reads LGHNA; CDR2 reads YSLEER. V trimming: 4 bases; J trimming: 8 bases; junction bases outside the gene matches: 5. The CDR3 has 13 residues. The CDR3 sequence: CASSPGLPHEQFF. The CDR3 DNA is TGCGCCAGCAGCCCGGGACTACCGCATGAGCAGTTCTTC.

The genes are TRBV18 and TRBJ1-2, with D perhaps TRBD1 (6 bases). Germline CDR1 is KGHSH and CDR2 is LQKENI. Trimming removed 4 bases from V and 4 bases from J, with 10 bases in between. The CDR3 has 13 amino acids. The CDR3 DNA reads as TGTGCCAGCTCACAGGGGGAGAGCTATGGCTACACCTTC. Its translation: CASSQGESYGYTF.

As DNA, the CDR3 is TGCGCCAGCAGCGAACCACCCCGTCAGGGGCCCTACGAGCAGTACTTC. Encoded protein: CASSEPPRQGPYEQYF. The J gene is TRBJ2-7, the V gene TRBV4-1; tentative D call: TRBD1 (6 bases). The germline V and J ends were trimmed by 5 bases and 2 bases, with 19 bases remaining between them. The germline CDR1 and CDR2 sequences are MGHRA and YSYEKL. The CDR3 spans 16 residues.